This record concerns one T cell receptor beta chain sequence. Its antigen remains unknown. This specimen belongs to a study of a mutant IDH1 vaccine in newly diagnosed glioma. Study-level background: Following radiotherapy alone, or alongside temozolomide cycles, vaccination was started after an interval of 4-6 weeks. Treated patients, roughly 62% male and about 38% female, averaged about 42 years of age. Those enrolled had earlier been treated with radiotherapy, temozolomide, or both, mostly both.

This CDR3 spans 11 amino acids. Germline V CDR1 and CDR2: LNHDA, SQIVND (reference sequence). The V gene lost 8 bases and the J gene lost 6 bases, with 7 bases spanning the gap. Time point here: week 11, during vaccination. All doses held 300 ug of mutant IDH1 20-mer peptide, with topical imiquimod. New WHO grade 3 or 4 astrocytomas that were IDH1-mutant and ATRX-lost had been found in donors. Clones were read by immunoSEQ multiplex PCR, and TCRdb kept only the in-frame ones, dropping some. The top ten clones hold roughly 2.3% of a sample with tens of thousands of clones, roughly nine tenths of them seen once.

Sequenced here: PBMCs, sampled from a glioma patient whose treatment included an IDH1 peptide vaccine. The receptor was derived from a man in his forties or fifties with glioma. The chain uses TRBV19 and TRBJ2-2; D call uncertain. The CDR3 region is CASARAGELFF. The CDR3, as DNA: TGTGCCAGTGCCCGAGCCGGGGAGCTGTTTTTT.